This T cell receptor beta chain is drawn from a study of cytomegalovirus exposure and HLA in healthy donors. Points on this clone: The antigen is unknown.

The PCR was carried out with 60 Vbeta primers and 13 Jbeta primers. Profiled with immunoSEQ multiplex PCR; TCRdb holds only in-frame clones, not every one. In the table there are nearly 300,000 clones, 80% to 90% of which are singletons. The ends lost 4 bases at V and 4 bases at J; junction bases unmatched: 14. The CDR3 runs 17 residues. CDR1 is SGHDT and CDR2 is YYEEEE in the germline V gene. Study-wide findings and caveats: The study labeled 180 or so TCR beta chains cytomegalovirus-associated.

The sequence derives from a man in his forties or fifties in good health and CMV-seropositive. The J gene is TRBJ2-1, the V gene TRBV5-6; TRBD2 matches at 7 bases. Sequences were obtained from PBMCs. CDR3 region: CASSLGAGVPPYNEQFF. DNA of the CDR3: TGTGCCAGCAGCCTAGGGGCGGGAGTTCCCCCTTACAATGAGCAGTTCTTC.